This T cell receptor (beta chain) was sequenced in a study of cytomegalovirus exposure and HLA in healthy donors. Study information: There were some 400 genotyped donors. Of these, 81% fell in the genetic ancestry cluster associated with self-reported Caucasian donors. Broader study findings: For most subjects, TCR beta sequences were reported to predict HLA-A and HLA-B alleles with accuracy. Trimming of TCR beta V- and J-genes showed a link, identified in a later analysis, to a missense DCLRE1C variant.

This CDR3 spans 18 amino acids. The V gene's germline CDR1 is SGHVS and CDR2 FQNEAQ. Germline trimming cut 3 bases from V and 4 bases from J; bases unmatched to any gene: 13. For this clone: The antigen is unknown.

The PCR had 60 Vbeta and 13 Jbeta primers. The data were produced by immunoSEQ multiplex PCR, yet TCRdb's version contains in-frame clones alone and is incomplete. The data show roughly 100,000 clones, with around 84% seen just once and approximately 1.3% held by the top ten. The sequence was collected from a man aged 30 to 45 in good health and CMV-seronegative. Sequenced sample: PBMCs. V gene TRBV7-8 combines with J gene TRBJ1-2; 11 nucleotides agree with TRBD1. As DNA, the CDR3 is TGTGCCAGCAGCTTCTTGAATTCGGGGACAGGGGGTCCCTATGGCTACACCTTC. It translates to CASSFLNSGTGGPYGYTF.